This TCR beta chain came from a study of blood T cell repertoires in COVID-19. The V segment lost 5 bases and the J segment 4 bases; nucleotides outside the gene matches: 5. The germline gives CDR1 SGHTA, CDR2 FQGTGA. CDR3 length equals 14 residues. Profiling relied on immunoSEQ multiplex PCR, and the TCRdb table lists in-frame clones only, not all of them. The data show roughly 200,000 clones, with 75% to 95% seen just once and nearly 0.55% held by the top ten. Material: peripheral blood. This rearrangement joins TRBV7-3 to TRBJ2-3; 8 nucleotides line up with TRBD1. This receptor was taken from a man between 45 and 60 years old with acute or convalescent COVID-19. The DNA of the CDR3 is TGTGCCAGCAGCGCCGGACAGGGCCCAGATACGCAGTATTTT. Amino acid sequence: CASSAGQGPDTQYF.